The 16 T cell receptor beta chains in this list originate from one sample, sequenced in a study of blood T cell repertoires in COVID-19. Only in-frame clones appear in the TCRdb table, and some are missing; sequencing was by immunoSEQ multiplex PCR. The sample records approximately 150,000 clones, 88% being singletons. Sequences were obtained from peripheral blood. The receptors shown here come from a man aged 50-59 years who had recovered from COVID-19.

This sequence joins TRBV2 and TRBJ2-7, with 7 bases identical to TRBD1. V was pared by 8 bases and J by 3 bases, with 7 bases of the junction left unmatched. This CDR3 is 13 amino acids long. Germline V gene sequence: CDR1 SNHLY, CDR2 FYNNEI. This CDR3 reads CASRDRASYEQYF. The CDR3 nucleotides are TGTGCCAGCCGCGACAGGGCAAGCTACGAGCAGTACTTC.

The V call is TRBV5-1, the J call TRBJ1-5; D is unclear. Germline CDR1 SGHRS, CDR2 YFSETQ. CDR3 length: 14 amino acids. V was pared by 0 bases and J by 5 bases, with 9 bases between. This CDR3 is CASSLGALDQPQHF. For the CDR3, the DNA is TGCGCCAGCAGCTTGGGAGCTCTTGATCAGCCCCAGCATTTT.

The sample holds many counts of this clone. Germline and junction disagree at one end, which may indicate a read error. Here the CDR3 DNA reads TGTGCCAGCCGTGAGGTGGGGCAGAATACCTACGAGCAGTACTTC. The encoded protein is CASREVGQNTYEQYF. The J gene is TRBJ2-7, the V gene TRBV2; D may be TRBD1 (5 bases). The CDR3 spans 15 residues. Germline CDR1 and CDR2: SNHLY and FYNNEI.

The chain links TRBV15 to TRBJ2-2; D is perhaps TRBD1 (5 bases). The CDR3 has 14 amino acids. The V and J ends lost 3 bases and 4 bases respectively, with 9 bases between them. From germline, CDR1 is LNHNV and CDR2 YYDKDF (reference sequence). The CDR3 region is CATSRAGITGELFF. CDR3 nucleotides: TGTGCCACCAGCAGGGCAGGGATCACCGGGGAGCTGTTTTTT. The variable domain in full, with the rest retrieved from reference TRBV15 and TRBJ2-2, is DAMVIQNPRYQVTQFGKPVTLSCSQTLNHNVMYWYQQKSSQAPKLLFHYYDKDFNNEADTPDNFQSRRPNTSFCFLDIRSPGLGDTAMYLCATSRAGITGELFFGEGSRLTVL.

The chain is built from TRBV7-7 and TRBJ2-3; a possible D gene is TRBD1 (6 bases). CDR1 and CDR2 (germline): SSHAT, FNYEAQ (reference sequence). V was shortened by 5 bases and J by 2 bases, with 23 bases between the two germline ends. The CDR3 consists of 18 residues. The CDR3 here is CASSLLPDPGQATDTQYF. The CDR3 DNA is TGTGCCAGCAGCCTACTACCCGACCCGGGACAAGCCACAGATACGCAGTATTTT.

The chain joins TRBV5-1 to TRBJ2-5; the D gene is possibly TRBD2 (6 bases). The CDR3 spans 13 residues. V lost 7 bases to trimming and J lost 1 base, with 11 bases between them. Germline lookup yields CDR1 SGHRS and CDR2 YFSETQ. CDR3 sequence reads: CASRGTRQETQYF. The CDR3 nucleotides are TGCGCCAGCCGGGGGACTCGCCAAGAGACCCAGTACTTC.

The CDR3 coding sequence is TGTGCCAGTAGTCCCCTCCGGACAGGCCTAAGGGAAGCTTTCTTT. Residues: CASSPLRTGLREAFF. J is TRBJ1-1 and V is TRBV19; the match to TRBD1 covers 7 bases. CDR1 and CDR2 from the germline V gene are LNHDA and SQIVND (reference sequence). CDR3 length: 15 amino acids. V was clipped by 5 bases and J by 8 bases; unmatched bases: 14.

The chain employs TRBV16 and TRBJ2-5, with 7 positions matching TRBD2. Germline-derived CDR1 and CDR2 are KGHSY and FQNENV. V trimming: 7 bases; J trimming: 4 bases; junction bases outside the gene matches: 18. The length of the CDR3 is 17 residues. This CDR3 is CASTPSAGKRLGETQYF. CDR3 coding DNA: TGTGCCAGCACCCCCTCAGCGGGGAAACGGTTAGGAGAGACCCAGTACTTC.

Concerning this clone itself: Possible read error: a much larger clone is one base away. The chain's CDR3 is CASSLGLNTGELFF. In DNA form, the CDR3 reads TGTGCCAGCAGCTTGGGACTGAACACCGGGGAGCTGTTTTTT. The chain has TRBV5-4 and TRBJ2-2; unclear D gene. The germline V gene encodes CDR1 SGHNT and CDR2 YYREEE (reference sequence). The CDR3 extends over 14 amino acids. Trimming removed 0 bases from V and 1 base from J, with 4 bases in between.

The chain employs TRBV10-3 and TRBJ1-2, with TRBD1 matching 11 bases. Germline CDR1 and CDR2: ENHRY and SYGVKD. This CDR3 spans 12 amino acids. J gave up 8 bases and V 10 bases, and 6 bases lay outside the gene matches. CDR3 nucleotide sequence: TGTGCCACCCTAGGGACAGGGGGAGGCTACACCTTC. The encoded protein is CATLGTGGGYTF.

The chain is built from TRBV27 and TRBJ2-7; D may be TRBD2 (5 bases). V was cut by 0 bases and J by 8 bases, with 8 bases left in between. Germline CDR1 MNHEY, CDR2 SMNVEV (reference sequence). The CDR3 consists of 12 residues. The CDR3, as DNA: TGTGCCAGCAGTTTATCTGGGAGTCAGCAGTACTTC. It codes for CASSLSGSQQYF.

The chain links TRBV5-1 to TRBJ2-1; D is possibly TRBD2 (7 bases). Germline CDR1 and CDR2: SGHRS and YFSETQ. V lost 4 bases, J lost 5 bases, and 19 bases lay in between. The CDR3 sequence is 16 residues long. The CDR3 coding sequence is TGCGCCAGCAGCCGACTCGGGGGGCCCCAGAACAATGAGCAGTTCTTC. It codes for CASSRLGGPQNNEQFF.

V gene TRBV14 combines with J gene TRBJ2-2; 9 bases match TRBD2. This CDR3 is 17 amino acids long. J gave up 7 bases and V 0 bases, and 9 bases lay outside the gene matches. Germline loops: CDR1 SGHDN, CDR2 FVKESK. The CDR3 bases are TGTGCCAGCAGCCAAGATGCGGCGGGAGGGCCCGGCGGGGAGCTGTTTTTT. As protein: CASSQDAAGGPGGELFF.

J is TRBJ1-1 and V is TRBV6-6, with D possibly TRBD1 on 5 matching bases. The CDR3 length is 15 residues. Per the germline V gene, CDR1 is MNHNY and CDR2 is SVGAGI (reference sequence). With 6 bases removed from V and 5 bases from J, the gap between germline ends came to 19 bases. CDR3 protein: CASSTGRGGRTEAFF. The CDR3, as DNA: TGTGCCAGCAGCACTGGGAGGGGAGGGCGGACTGAAGCTTTCTTT.

The chain uses TRBV19 and TRBJ1-2, with 7 bases matching TRBD1. This CDR3 has 14 residues. Germline V lookup: CDR1 LNHDA, CDR2 SQIVND (reference sequence). V lost 4 bases and J lost 8; bases outside the gene matches: 10. The CDR3 protein is CASSTQSKQGGYTF. The DNA of the CDR3 is TGTGCCAGTAGTACCCAAAGTAAACAGGGGGGCTACACCTTC.

V is TRBV19 and J is TRBJ2-3; D unclear. The CDR3 is made up of 14 amino acids. The germline CDR1 and CDR2 sequences are LNHDA and SQIVND (reference sequence). V dropped 1 base and J dropped 2 bases, with 7 bases sitting between them. CDR3 in amino acids: CASSIGHNTDTQYF. In DNA form, the CDR3 reads TGTGCCAGTAGTATAGGCCACAACACAGATACGCAGTATTTT. The entire variable domain, with the rest obtained from reference TRBV19 and TRBJ2-3, is as follows: DGGITQSPKYLFRKEGQNVTLSCEQNLNHDAMYWYRQDPGQGLRLIYYSQIVNDFQKGDIAEGYSVSREKKESFPLTVTSAQKNPTAFYLCASSIGHNTDTQYFGPGTRLTVL.